The 19 T cell receptor beta chains in this list originate from one sample, sequenced in a study of blood T cells in healthy people across ages. Sample-barcoded 5' priming and a J-beta primer mix drove a second PCR of roughly 7 to 11 cycles. MiXCR, applied by TCRdb to the 5' RACE reads, yields one record per CDR3 protein. The table includes over 600,000 distinct CDR3 sequences, 35% to 60% detected once. The sequenced sample was blood. Every receptor here comes from a man older than 75 in good health.

The rearrangement links TRBV29-1 to TRBJ2-3; D not certain. CDR1 is SQVTM and CDR2 is ANQGSEA in the germline V gene. Trimming left V 3 bases short and J 4 bases short, with 8 bases between. The CDR3 runs to 12 residues. The CDR3 region is CSVEVMPDTQYF. The CDR3 nucleotides read TGCAGCGTTGAGGTGATGCCAGATACGCAGTATTTT.

The rearrangement joins TRBV6-2 or TRBV6-3 to TRBJ2-1; no clear D. The CDR3 totals 15 residues. V lost 3 bases and J lost 8, with 17 bases in between. Germline V gives CDR1 MNHEY, CDR2 SVGEGT. For the CDR3, the DNA is TGTGCCAGCAGTTATTTGGCGTGGGCGGTCGATGAGCAGTTCTTC. Protein product: CASSYLAWAVDEQFF.

The sample holds one count of this clonotype. The chain uses TRBV4-3 and TRBJ2-3, with D possibly being TRBD1 (5 bases). The V gene lost 5 bases and the J gene lost 0 bases, with 18 bases spanning the gap. Germline CDR1 reads LGHNA; CDR2 reads YSLEER. The CDR3 extends over 17 amino acids. For the CDR3, the DNA is TGCGCCAGCAGCTTACTATGGCAGGGAACCAGCACAGATACGCAGTATTTT. This sequence encodes CASSLLWQGTSTDTQYF.

In regard to this clonotype: It is unclear where the CDR3 begins or ends on the DNA, so no DNA is shown, and the CDR3 is as TCRdb lists it. The chain is built from TRBV11-2 and TRBJ2-7; the DNA was not compared with TRBD1, the D call given in the table. The CDR3 length equals 16 residues, ends included. Germline lookup yields CDR1 SGHAT and CDR2 FQNNGV. This CDR3 is CASSSSSGQKSYEQYF.

The CDR3 nucleotides are TGTGCCAGCAGCTTTGAAGTTGTCGCCGGGGAGCTGTTTTTT. It is translated as CASSFEVVAGELFF. The chain carries TRBV7-2 and TRBJ2-2; D gene unclear. With 3 bases removed from V and 6 bases from J, the gap between germline ends came to 11 bases. The V gene's germline CDR1 is SGHTA and CDR2 FQGNSA. The CDR3 is made up of 14 amino acids.

This chain uses TRBV7-6 with TRBJ2-7; no reliable D call. The CDR3 runs to 14 residues. V lost 7 bases and J lost 3, with 16 bases in between. CDR1 is SGHVS, CDR2 FNYEAQ, per germline. The DNA of the CDR3 is TGTGCCAGCACCTCACCGGACCTCCTCTACGAGCAGTACTTC. Translated: CASTSPDLLYEQYF. The full variable domain, rest sourced from reference TRBV7-6 and TRBJ2-7, is GAGVSQSPRYKVTKRGQDVALRCDPISGHVSLYWYRQALGQGPEFLTYFNYEAQQDKSGLPNDRFSAERPEGSISTLTIQRTEQRDSAMYRCASTSPDLLYEQYFGPGTRLTVT.

This clonotype turned up a few times. The J gene is TRBJ2-7, the V gene TRBV11-2; 7 nucleotides align to TRBD2. Trimming cost V 5 bases and J 3 bases; bases outside gene matches: 13. CDR3 size: 16 residues. Per the germline V gene, CDR1 is SGHAT and CDR2 is FQNNGV. This chain's CDR3 is CASSLGRDGRFYEQYF. The CDR3 nucleotides are TGTGCCAGCAGCCTTGGGAGGGACGGGAGGTTCTACGAGCAGTACTTC.

This clonotype was seen repeatedly, ten times or more. J is TRBJ2-5 and V is TRBV9, with 11 bases identical to TRBD2. The CDR3 is 16 amino acids. V lost 3 bases, J lost 4 bases, and 8 bases stayed unmatched. Germline assignment: CDR1 SGDLS and CDR2 YYNGEE. For the CDR3, the DNA is TGTGCCAGCAGCGCCGGACTAGCGGGCGTCCGAGAGACCCAGTACTTC. It is translated as CASSAGLAGVRETQYF.

The chain combines TRBV7-2 with TRBJ2-5; 11 bases map to TRBD2. This CDR3 has 15 amino acids. V was clipped by 0 bases and J by 11 bases; unmatched bases: 8. Per the germline V gene, CDR1 is SGHTA and CDR2 is FQGNSA. The CDR3 nucleotides are TGTGCCAGCAGCTTAGCACTAGCGGGGGACAATGAGCAGTACTTC. It yields the protein CASSLALAGDNEQYF.

A note on this clonotype: Since a much larger clone is just one base distant, this may be a read error. The chain links TRBV28 to TRBJ2-3; 13 bases agree with TRBD2. CDR1 is MDHEN, CDR2 SYDVKM, per germline. There are 16 residues in the CDR3. The CDR3 sequence is CAGSPGLAGSTDTQYF. Here the CDR3 DNA reads TGTGCCGGCAGTCCGGGACTAGCGGGGAGCACAGATACGCAGTATTTT.

V and J are TRBV7-2 and TRBJ2-1, with D hard to call. This CDR3 contains 12 residues. V lost 6 bases and J 8 bases, leaving 11 bases between the germline ends. Germline loops: CDR1 SGHTA, CDR2 FQGNSA. The CDR3 protein is CASRPEGYEQFF. For the CDR3, the DNA is TGTGCCAGCAGACCCGAAGGGTATGAGCAGTTCTTC.

This sequence joins TRBV9 and TRBJ2-3; TRBD2 aligns across 10 bases. This CDR3 spans 15 amino acids. J gave up 4 bases and V 7 bases, and 9 bases lay outside the gene matches. Germline assignment: CDR1 SGDLS and CDR2 YYNGEE. The CDR3 spells CASGLAGARADTQYF. For the CDR3, the DNA is TGTGCCAGCGGTCTAGCGGGAGCTCGCGCAGATACGCAGTATTTT.

There are a few counts of this clonotype. DNA of the CDR3: TGTGCCAGCAGTGAACTGGGTAGGGGCTATGGCTACACCTTC. Protein sequence: CASSELGRGYGYTF. The genes are TRBV2 and TRBJ1-2, with a tentative D call TRBD1 (5 bases). The germline V gene has CDR1 SNHLY and CDR2 FYNNEI. Trimming cost V 2 bases and J 4 bases, with 11 bases left between them. This CDR3 comprises 14 residues.

At least ten counts were recorded for this clonotype. The CDR3: CASSEPPDRRFYNEQFF. The CDR3 DNA reads as TGTGCCAGCAGTGAGCCTCCAGACAGGAGATTCTACAATGAGCAGTTCTTC. The chain combines TRBV2 with TRBJ2-1, with D possibly being TRBD1 (6 bases). The germline V gene encodes CDR1 SNHLY and CDR2 FYNNEI. V was pared by 3 bases and J by 3 bases, with 18 bases between. This CDR3 has 17 residues. The full variable domain, completed using reference TRBV2 and TRBJ2-1, is EPEVTQTPSHQVTQMGQEVILRCVPISNHLYFYWYRQILGQKVEFLVSFYNNEISEKSEIFDDQFSVERPDGSNFTLKIRSTKLEDSAMYFCASSEPPDRRFYNEQFFGPGTRLTVL.

This clonotype was seen a few times. The J gene is TRBJ2-7, the V gene TRBV20-1, with TRBD1 as a possible D gene (6 bases). The CDR3 sequence is 13 residues long. Germline V lookup: CDR1 DFQATT, CDR2 SNEGSKA (reference sequence). Trimming removed 0 bases from V and 3 bases from J, with 9 bases in between. The CDR3 here is CSARDQTGYEQYF. The CDR3 DNA sequence: TGCAGTGCTAGAGATCAGACAGGCTACGAGCAGTACTTC.

The chain recombines TRBV3-1 with TRBJ1-2; no definite D call. The V and J ends lost 1 base and 8 bases respectively, with 8 bases between them. CDR1 is LGHDT, CDR2 YNNKEL, per germline (reference sequence). The CDR3 has 12 amino acids. The CDR3 nucleotides read TGTGCCAGCAGCCAAGTGGGGAGGGGCTACACCTTC. Translating it yields CASSQVGRGYTF.

The chain recombines TRBV7-3 with TRBJ2-2, with TRBD2 matching over 14 bases. Germline CDR1 and CDR2: SGHTA and FQGTGA. This CDR3 has 16 residues. The junction had 4 bases not matched to a gene; V was cut back by 4 bases and J by 6 bases. CDR3 residues: CASSSGLAGGPGELFF. For the CDR3, the DNA is TGTGCCAGCAGCTCCGGACTAGCGGGAGGACCCGGGGAGCTGTTTTTT.

This chain connects TRBV6-2 or TRBV6-3 to TRBJ2-5; TRBD2 aligns across 9 bases. There are 16 residues in the CDR3. Trimming cost V 6 bases and J 2 bases; bases outside gene matches: 10. The germline CDR1 and CDR2 sequences are MNHEY and SVGEGT. Here the CDR3 reads CASRKGREGRQETQYF. The CDR3 bases are TGTGCCAGCAGAAAAGGGCGGGAGGGCCGGCAAGAGACCCAGTACTTC.

V is TRBV12-3 or TRBV12-4 and J is TRBJ2-7; D not resolved. V was clipped by 6 bases and J by 0 bases, with 12 bases between them. The CDR3 covers 14 residues. The CDR3 loop is CASSTKPSSYEQYF. In DNA form, the CDR3 reads TGTGCCAGCAGCACCAAGCCAAGCTCCTACGAGCAGTACTTC.